One and the same sample provided the 11 T cell receptor beta chains below, sequenced in a study of shared clonotypes between healthy human individuals. Produced via immunoSEQ multiplex PCR; TCRdb's table is partial and in-frame only. The sample comprises some 1,400,000 clones, approximately 97% of which are singletons, and approximately 1.1% rests with the top ten. The specimen was naive CD4+ T cells sorted from blood. As for subset: CD45RA+ positively selected. The receptor set was obtained from a man aged 25-45 years in good health.

The rearrangement joins TRBV2 to TRBJ1-2; the match to TRBD1 covers 7 bases. The V segment lost 6 bases and the J segment 1 base; nucleotides outside the gene matches: 8. Germline V gene data show CDR1 as SNHLY and CDR2 as FYNNEI. The CDR3 is made up of 15 amino acids. Written as DNA, the CDR3 is TGTGCCAGCAGAGAAATGACAGGGAATAACTATGGCTACACCTTC. The encoded protein is CASREMTGNNYGYTF.

The rearrangement links TRBV14 to TRBJ2-7; maybe TRBD1 (5 bases). The germline V and J ends were trimmed by 1 base and 6 bases, with 10 bases remaining between them. This CDR3 region has 13 residues. Germline assignment: CDR1 SGHDN and CDR2 FVKESK. The CDR3 sequence is CASSQALGAEQYF. The CDR3 DNA follows: TGTGCCAGCAGCCAAGCCTTAGGGGCCGAGCAGTACTTC.

For this clone: Other nucleotide sequences in the sample specify the same CDR3. CDR3 region: CASSPGLAGVETQYF. DNA for the CDR3: TGTGCCAGCAGCCCGGGACTAGCGGGAGTCGAGACCCAGTACTTC. This chain uses TRBV14 with TRBJ2-5, with 14 bases lining up with TRBD2. The germline V gene has CDR1 SGHDN and CDR2 FVKESK. Losses at the gene ends were 4 bases for V and 5 bases for J; bases not matched to a gene: 3. This CDR3 has 15 amino acids.

Here the CDR3 DNA reads TGCGCCAGCAGCACCGGACCTGGCACTGAAGCTTTCTTT. The encoded protein is CASSTGPGTEAFF. V gene TRBV5-1 combines with J gene TRBJ1-1; D gene ambiguous. The V end was cut by 4 bases, the J end by 4 bases, with 11 bases between. The CDR3 is 13 amino acids. Looked up from germline, CDR1 is SGHRS and CDR2 is YFSETQ.

This chain joins TRBV6-1 and TRBJ2-1; a weak D match, TRBD1 (5 bases). The germline V gene encodes CDR1 MNHNS and CDR2 SASEGT. V lost 6 bases and J lost 6, with 18 bases in between. The CDR3 runs to 15 residues. For the CDR3, the DNA is TGTGCCAGCAGCGCCCAGGGCCCCCTTACCAATGAGCAGTTCTTC. This translates into CASSAQGPLTNEQFF.

The J gene is TRBJ1-6, the V gene TRBV15, with a possible D match to TRBD1 (5 bases). The CDR3 covers 14 residues. CDR1 and CDR2 (germline): LNHNV, YYDKDF (reference sequence). The V gene lost 1 base and the J gene lost 6 bases, with 7 bases spanning the gap. This CDR3 is CATSRAGLNSPLHF. The CDR3 DNA follows: TGTGCCACCAGCAGAGCGGGACTTAATTCACCCCTCCACTTT.

The rearrangement uses TRBV14 and TRBJ2-7; 7 positions match TRBD2. Trimming took 2 bases from V and 4 from J; bases not matched to a gene: 8. Germline V gene data show CDR1 as SGHDN and CDR2 as FVKESK. The CDR3 sequence is 15 residues long. For the CDR3, the DNA is TGTGCCAGCAGCCAAAGAATGGGACTACCGTACGAGCAGTACTTC. Its protein is CASSQRMGLPYEQYF.

This chain joins TRBV10-3 and TRBJ1-5, with a possible D match to TRBD1 (6 bases). Trimming shortened V by 0 bases and J by 5 bases, and 8 bases separated the two germline ends. This CDR3 contains 14 residues. The germline CDR1 and CDR2 sequences are ENHRY and SYGVKD. CDR3 protein: CAISESGGHQPQHF. The DNA for the CDR3 is TGTGCCATCAGTGAGTCGGGGGGCCATCAGCCCCAGCATTTT.

This sequence joins TRBV5-4 and TRBJ1-1, with D possibly being TRBD1 (5 bases). V was trimmed by 4 bases and J by 4 bases, leaving 11 bases between them. Germline V gene lookup returns CDR1 SGHNT and CDR2 YYREEE (reference sequence). The CDR3 loop spans 13 amino acids. The CDR3 DNA follows: TGTGCCAGCAGCCCAGGGACTGTCACTGAAGCTTTCTTT. Amino acid sequence: CASSPGTVTEAFF.

The chain is built from TRBV7-9 and TRBJ1-5, with a possible D match to TRBD1 (5 bases). CDR1 is SEHNR and CDR2 is FQNEAQ in the germline V gene (reference sequence). The CDR3 runs to 16 residues. Trimming shortened V by 0 bases and J by 4 bases, and 13 bases separated the two germline ends. CDR3 nucleotide sequence: TGTGCCAGCAGCTTAGCAAGGGGCAGCCTAAATCAGCCCCAGCATTTT. It codes for CASSLARGSLNQPQHF.

The J gene is TRBJ1-2, the V gene TRBV21-1; the D call of TRBD1 is as the table states it, not checked on the DNA. TRBV21-1 is given as a pseudogene. This CDR3 has 14 residues. The CDR3 is CASSEDKQGACYTF. The CDR3, as DNA: TGTGCCAGCAGCGAGGACAAACAGGGGGCATGCTACACCTTC.